The rows below give T cell receptor beta chains drawn from one sample of a study of beta chain features in type 1 diabetes. Clones were sequenced by immunoSEQ multiplex PCR, and TCRdb holds only the in-frame ones, with some missing. The data contain nearly 700,000 clones, 13% of them seen just once; the ten biggest clones take up approximately 0.022%. The sequencing sample was made of naive CD4+ T cells from blood. The receptor set was obtained from a man between 18 and 35 years old with type 1 diabetes. Each CDR3 is given with its conserved first and last residue. The D gene is left open where the match is weak. The size entry is marked missing in some rows and otherwise reads once, few, many or a size class.

D gene,clone size,J gene,V gene,CDR3 protein,CDR3 DNA
-,-,TRBJ2-2,TRBV19,CASSNQPDTGELFF,TGTGCCAGTAGTAATCAGCCAGACACCGGGGAGCTGTTTTTT
TRBD1,few,TRBJ1-4,TRBV30,CAWSVFEGAEGKLFF,TGTGCCTGGAGTGTGTTTGAGGGGGCTGAGGGAAAACTGTTTTTT
-,-,TRBJ2-3,TRBV4-2,CASSQARDTQYF,TGTGCCAGCAGCCAAGCCAGGGATACGCAGTATTTT
-,-,TRBJ2-1,TRBV7-2,CAGSELLNNEQFF,TGTGCCGGTTCAGAACTACTTAACAATGAGCAGTTCTTC
-,-,TRBJ1-1,TRBV2,CANPLWVNTEAFF,TGTGCCAACCCCTTGTGGGTTAACACTGAAGCTTTCTTT
-,-,TRBJ1-2,TRBV5-1,CASSRYSGTERVIYGYTF,TGCGCCAGCAGCAGGTATTCCGGGACCGAGAGGGTGATCTATGGCTACACCTTC
-,few,TRBJ1-5,TRBV28,CASSLPGARGQPQHF,TGTGCCAGCAGTTTGCCAGGGGCGCGTGGTCAGCCCCAGCATTTT
-,-,TRBJ2-3,TRBV7-9,CASSPSRGVTDTQYF,TGTGCCAGCAGCCCCAGCAGGGGGGTCACAGATACGCAGTATTTT
-,-,TRBJ1-1,TRBV30,CAWSIGMNTEAFF,TGTGCCTGGAGTATTGGCATGAACACTGAAGCTTTCTTT
-,few,TRBJ1-2,TRBV15,CATSRDVRIGSWASGYTF,TGTGCCACCAGCAGAGATGTACGGATAGGGTCCTGGGCTAGTGGCTACACCTTC
TRBD1,-,TRBJ2-2,TRBV7-9,CASGGTGANTQRELFF,TGTGCCAGCGGGGGGACAGGGGCTAACACCCAGAGGGAGCTGTTTTTT
TRBD1,-,TRBJ1-4,TRBV7-2,CASSSRDSGEKLFF,TGTGCCAGCAGCTCCCGGGACAGCGGTGAAAAACTGTTTTTT
-,-,TRBJ2-7,TRBV30,CAWSGQGYEQYF,TGTGCCTGGAGTGGGCAGGGCTACGAGCAGTACTTC
-,few,TRBJ2-5,TRBV18,CASSPPMNQETQYF,TGTGCCAGCTCACCACCGATGAACCAAGAGACCCAGTACTTC
-,few,TRBJ2-2,TRBV18,CASSLSGTPNTGELFF,TGTGCCAGCTCACTATCCGGGACACCGAACACCGGGGAGCTGTTTTTT
-,-,TRBJ2-5,TRBV7-2,CASSLGGYQETQYF,TGTGCCAGCAGCTTAGGGGGGTACCAAGAGACCCAGTACTTC
-,-,TRBJ2-3,TRBV6-5,CASSPGAIWDTQYF,TGTGCCAGCAGCCCCGGAGCGATCTGGGATACGCAGTATTTT
-,-,TRBJ2-6,TRBV19,CASSRPQRASGANVLTF,TGTGCCAGTAGTAGGCCCCAACGGGCCTCTGGGGCCAACGTCCTGACTTTC
-,few,TRBJ1-5,TRBV19,CASRQTGNQPQHF,TGTGCCAGTAGACAGACGGGTAATCAGCCCCAGCATTTT
TRBD1,-,TRBJ2-3,TRBV6-5,CASSRTGQGDTQYF,TGTGCCAGCAGCCGGACAGGACAGGGGGATACGCAGTATTTT
-,few,TRBJ2-5,TRBV4-1,CASSQQQERVLKTQYF,TGCGCCAGCAGCCAACAACAGGAGAGGGTCCTGAAGACCCAGTACTTC
TRBD2,-,TRBJ2-3,TRBV10-3,CAISDGGGADTQYF,TGTGCCATCAGTGACGGCGGGGGGGCAGATACGCAGTATTTT
TRBD1,-,TRBJ2-1,TRBV18,CASSLRTGLGATGVEQFF,TGTGCCAGCTCACTTCGGACAGGTTTAGGCGCTACAGGGGTGGAGCAGTTCTTC
-,few,TRBJ2-3,TRBV6-1,CASSEGDSRLWSQYF,TGTGCCAGCAGTGAAGGGGACTCTCGTCTCTGGTCGCAGTATTTT
TRBD2,few,TRBJ2-5,TRBV6-5,CASSRASGQETQYF,TGTGCCAGCAGTCGGGCTAGCGGCCAAGAGACCCAGTACTTC
-,few,TRBJ2-3,TRBV28,CASSLQQGAADTQYF,TGTGCCAGCAGTTTACAACAGGGTGCCGCAGATACGCAGTATTTT
TRBD2,-,TRBJ2-1,TRBV4-1,CASSQGTSGGFTYNEQFF,TGCGCCAGCAGCCAGGGGACTAGCGGGGGATTTACCTACAATGAGCAGTTCTTC
-,few,TRBJ2-7,TRBV2,CASSTSFHEQYF,TGTGCCAGCAGCACTAGTTTCCACGAGCAGTACTTC
TRBD1,-,TRBJ2-1,TRBV6-1,CASSELTGTGVVF,TGTGCCAGCAGTGAGCTGACCGGGACAGGGGTGGTCTTC
-,few,TRBJ2-7,TRBV10-3,CAITSTQGSYEQYF,TGTGCCATCACCTCGACCCAGGGGAGCTACGAGCAGTACTTC
-,-,TRBJ1-1,TRBV6-1,CASSQGFAEAFF,TGTGCCAGCAGTCAGGGTTTTGCTGAAGCTTTCTTT
TRBD2,few,TRBJ2-1,TRBV30,CAWSPRGLAGGHEQFF,TGTGCCTGGAGTCCCCGGGGACTAGCGGGGGGGCATGAGCAGTTCTTC
TRBD1,-,TRBJ2-3,TRBV6-4,CASSRTGTQDTQYF,TGTGCCAGCAGTAGGACAGGGACCCAGGATACGCAGTATTTT
-,few,TRBJ2-1,TRBV19,CASSTLPVHRYNEQFF,TGTGCCAGTAGTACCCTCCCCGTGCACCGTTACAATGAGCAGTTCTTC
-,-,TRBJ2-5,TRBV2,CASSGQRQETQYF,TGTGCCAGCTCTGGACAGAGACAAGAGACCCAGTACTTC
-,-,TRBJ1-3,TRBV15,CATRGMRGSIFNTIYF,TGTGCCACCAGAGGGATGAGAGGTAGTATCTTCAACACCATATATTTT
-,-,TRBJ2-7,TRBV6-5,CASSLGIPPYEQYF,TGTGCCAGCAGCCTAGGGATTCCCCCCTACGAGCAGTACTTC